One sample yielded the 13 T cell receptor beta chains listed below, sequenced in a study of T cells in Graves' hyperthyroidism and ophthalmopathy. The TCR beta CDR3 regions underwent amplification using RNA transcripts as the source. The HTBI set primed first-round TCR CDR3 RT-PCR. TCRdb recomputed calls from the multiplex PCR reads with MiXCR, one row per CDR3 protein. Of hundreds of thousands of distinct CDR3 sequences in the sample, approximately 18% were seen once. Material: blood. These receptors were collected from a man aged 50-60 years with Graves' ophthalmopathy.

The chain employs TRBV18 and TRBJ1-1; tentative D call: TRBD1 (5 bases). The germline gives CDR1 KGHSH, CDR2 LQKENI. The germline V and J ends were trimmed by 3 bases and 1 base, with 12 bases remaining between them. The CDR3 runs to 15 residues. CDR3 nucleotides: TGTGCCAGCTCACCTACACATACAGGGAACACTGAAGCTTTCTTT. Amino acids: CASSPTHTGNTEAFF.

This chain joins TRBV5-1 and TRBJ2-1, with D unclear. Looked up from germline, CDR1 is SGHRS and CDR2 is YFSETQ. Trimming stripped 1 base from V and 2 bases from J, with 10 bases between. This CDR3 contains 15 residues. The CDR3 DNA is TGCGCCAGCAGCTTGCCCAGGATGCCCTACAATGAGCAGTTCTTC. As protein: CASSLPRMPYNEQFF.

This clonotype was seen ten or more times. The chain joins TRBV20-1 to TRBJ2-7, with D unclear. This CDR3 comprises 12 residues. Germline V CDR1 and CDR2: DFQATT, SNEGSKA (reference sequence). V was trimmed by 3 bases and J by 3 bases, leaving 9 bases between them. The CDR3 spells CSASQQIYEQYF. As DNA, the CDR3 is TGCAGTGCTAGTCAACAAATCTACGAGCAGTACTTC.

This clonotype came up a few times. The V call is TRBV7-6, the J call TRBJ2-7; 8 bases are a match to TRBD1. The CDR3 is 14 amino acids. V shed 5 bases, J shed 3 bases, and the junction held 6 bases outside the gene matches. Per the germline V gene, CDR1 is SGHVS and CDR2 is FNYEAQ. In nucleotides, the CDR3 is TGTGCCAGCAGCCGAAGGACAGGGCTCTACGAGCAGTACTTC. This codes for CASSRRTGLYEQYF.

This clonotype was seen at least ten times. This chain joins TRBV6-2 or TRBV6-3 and TRBJ2-6; D is undetermined. V was shortened by 7 bases and J by 0 bases, with 7 bases between the two germline ends. This CDR3 contains 14 residues. Germline V gene sequence: CDR1 MNHEY, CDR2 SVGEGT. The CDR3, as DNA: TGTGCCAGCACTCCACTCTCTGGGGCCAACGTCCTGACTTTC. Residues: CASTPLSGANVLTF.

At least ten counts were recorded for this clonotype. The chain carries TRBV7-3 and TRBJ2-5; D is uncertain. Trimming removed 0 bases from V and 6 bases from J, with 14 bases in between. There are 15 residues in the CDR3. CDR1 is SGHTA and CDR2 is FQGTGA in the germline V gene. CDR3 bases: TGTGCCAGCAGCTTAACTAGCTCGATGGGCCAGACCCAGTACTTC. Residues: CASSLTSSMGQTQYF.

J is TRBJ1-3 and V is TRBV6-5, with a weak D call TRBD1 (5 bases). Germline CDR1 is MNHEY and CDR2 is SVGAGI. The CDR3 has 15 amino acids. V was clipped by 4 bases and J by 7 bases, with 17 bases between them. The CDR3 bases are TGTGCCAGCAGTTCCCGACAGTCGCTCTGGAACACCATATATTTT. Protein: CASSSRQSLWNTIYF.

This clonotype was counted a few times. CDR3 loop: CAISESRGSINYEQYF. CDR3 sequence (DNA): TGTGCCATCAGTGAGTCGCGAGGCTCGATCAACTACGAGCAGTACTTC. V and J are TRBV10-3 and TRBJ2-7; D is uncertain. The V gene lost 0 bases and the J gene lost 3 bases, with 15 bases spanning the gap. This CDR3 spans 16 amino acids. CDR1 is ENHRY and CDR2 is SYGVKD in the germline V gene.

This clonotype was detected ten times or more. The CDR3 is CASSRSVKGANVLTF. As DNA, the CDR3 is TGTGCCAGCAGCCGTAGCGTTAAGGGGGCCAACGTCCTGACTTTC. The chain links TRBV5-6 to TRBJ2-6; a weak D match, TRBD2 (5 bases). From germline, CDR1 is SGHDT and CDR2 YYEEEE. Deletions cut 4 bases from V and 4 bases from J, with 12 bases between. This CDR3 is built from 15 residues.

This chain links TRBV9 with TRBJ1-6; D unclear. This CDR3 is 14 amino acids long. Trimming cost V 2 bases and J 8 bases, with 11 bases left between them. From germline, CDR1 is SGDLS and CDR2 YYNGEE. The CDR3: CASSVNPVHSPLHF. The CDR3 DNA follows: TGTGCCAGCAGCGTTAACCCAGTTCATTCACCCCTCCACTTT.

This clonotype occurred many times. This chain connects TRBV5-1 to TRBJ1-5; TRBD1 matches 10 bases. This CDR3 contains 14 residues. The ends lost 4 bases at V and 9 bases at J; junction bases unmatched: 7. CDR1 is SGHRS and CDR2 is YFSETQ in the germline V gene. CDR3 nucleotides: TGCGCCAGCAGCACCGGGACAGGGGATGTGCCCCAGCATTTT. Its translation is CASSTGTGDVPQHF.

This clonotype was detected ten times or more. The chain combines TRBV28 with TRBJ1-5, with D possibly being TRBD1 (6 bases). CDR1 is MDHEN, CDR2 SYDVKM, per germline. Trimming shortened V by 6 bases and J by 2 bases, and 14 bases separated the two germline ends. CDR3 size: 15 residues. The DNA of the CDR3 is TGTGCCAGCAGATCGGCAGGGGCCGGCAATCAGCCCCAGCATTTT. Its translation is CASRSAGAGNQPQHF.

This clonotype showed up many times. The V and J genes are TRBV30 and TRBJ2-5; no reliable D call. With 3 bases removed from V and 5 bases from J, the gap between germline ends came to 7 bases. This CDR3 contains 11 residues. Germline CDR1 GTSNPN, CDR2 SVGIG (reference sequence). The CDR3 is CAWRKHETQYF. CDR3 in DNA: TGTGCCTGGAGGAAACACGAGACCCAGTACTTC.